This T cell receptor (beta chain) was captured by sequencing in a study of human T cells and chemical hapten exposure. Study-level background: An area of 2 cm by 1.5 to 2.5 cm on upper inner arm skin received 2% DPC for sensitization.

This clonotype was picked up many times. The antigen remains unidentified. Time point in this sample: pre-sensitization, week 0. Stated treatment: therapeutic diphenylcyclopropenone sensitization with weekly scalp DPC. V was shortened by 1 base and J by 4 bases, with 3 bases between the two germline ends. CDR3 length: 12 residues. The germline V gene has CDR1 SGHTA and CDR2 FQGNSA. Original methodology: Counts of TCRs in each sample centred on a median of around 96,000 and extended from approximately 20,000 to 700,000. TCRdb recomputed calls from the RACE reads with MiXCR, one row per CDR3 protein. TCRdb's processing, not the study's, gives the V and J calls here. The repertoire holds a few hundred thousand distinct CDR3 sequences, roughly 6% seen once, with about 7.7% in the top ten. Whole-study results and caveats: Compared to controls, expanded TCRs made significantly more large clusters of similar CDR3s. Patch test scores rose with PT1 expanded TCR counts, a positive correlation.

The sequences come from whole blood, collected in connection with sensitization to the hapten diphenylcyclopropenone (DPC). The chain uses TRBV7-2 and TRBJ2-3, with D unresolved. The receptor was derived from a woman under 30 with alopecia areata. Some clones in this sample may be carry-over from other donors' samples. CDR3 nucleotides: TGTGCCAGCAGCTTAGATCCAGATACGCAGTATTTT. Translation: CASSLDPDTQYF. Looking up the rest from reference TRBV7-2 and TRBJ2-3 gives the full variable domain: GAGVSQSPSNKVTEKGKDVELRCDPISGHTALYWYRQSLGQGLEFLIYFQGNSAPDKSGLPSDRFSAERTGGSVSTLTIQRTQQEDSAVYLCASSLDPDTQYFGPGTRLTVL.